This T cell receptor (beta chain) comes out of a study of long-term antiretroviral therapy in people with HIV. General study findings and limits: With ART, diversity went up but was still lower than in transplant donor controls. Pre-ART-expanded clones dominated the repertoire at all time points.

On this clone: Its antigen is currently unknown.

With survey level as its setting, the immunoSEQ assay was v3.0. Assay: immunoSEQ multiplex PCR; the TCRdb copy retains only in-frame clones and omits some. The data show about 30,000 clones, with 95% seen just once and about 8% held by the top ten. Germline-derived CDR1 and CDR2 are SGHNT and YYREEE (reference sequence). This CDR3 contains 17 residues. V was trimmed by 3 bases and J by 4 bases, leaving 22 bases between them. The chain combines TRBV5-4 with TRBJ1-2; no clear D gene. This receptor was obtained from a man younger than 40 with HIV. The material sequenced was unsorted PBMCs, taken 5.3 years after starting antiretroviral therapy. The CDR3 spells CASSYPPPLREPYGYTF. CDR3 in DNA: TGTGCCAGCAGCTACCCACCCCCTTTGAGGGAACCCTATGGCTACACCTTC.